The 30 T cell receptor beta chains given below trace back to one sample, sequenced in a study of T-cell memory formation after mild COVID-19. Via MiXCR, TCRdb re-called the 5' RACE reads, giving one row per CDR3 protein. The sample carries 300,000 to 350,000 distinct CDR3 sequences, over 10% recorded once. Sequenced sample: PBMCs or a T cell subset sorted from them (not recorded which). The receptor set was obtained from a man aged 18-30 years who had mild COVID-19 (a few samples of this study predate the infection). Cell type and time point are not known.

V and J are TRBV3-1 and TRBJ2-7; tentatively, D is TRBD1 (5 bases). The germline V gene has CDR1 LGHDT and CDR2 YNNKEL (reference sequence). Trimming pared 8 bases from V and 2 bases from J, leaving 19 bases between. There are 15 residues in the CDR3. The CDR3 sequence: CASPLPRDRTYEQYV. The CDR3, as DNA: TGTGCCAGCCCATTACCTCGCGACAGAACCTACGAGCAGTACGTC.

This clonotype came up a few times. This chain uses TRBV25-1 with TRBJ1-6; a possible D gene is TRBD1 (5 bases). CDR3 length equals 12 residues. Trimming shortened V by 7 bases and J by 8 bases, and 9 bases separated the two germline ends. CDR1 is MGHDK and CDR2 is SYGVNS in the germline V gene. The CDR3 loop reads CASTEGDSPLHF. The CDR3 DNA follows: TGTGCCAGCACCGAAGGGGATTCACCCCTCCACTTT.

A few counts support this clonotype. This chain links TRBV20-1 with TRBJ1-4; D not resolved. The CDR3 totals 12 residues. Germline CDR1 DFQATT, CDR2 SNEGSKA (reference sequence). Trimming left V 3 bases short and J 4 bases short, with 6 bases between. CDR3 DNA sequence: TGCAGTGCTAGCGGGATTAATGAAAAACTGTTTTTT. Amino acids: CSASGINEKLFF.

In this sample, this clonotype turned up many times. The chain recombines TRBV4-3 with TRBJ2-1; a possible D gene is TRBD2 (7 bases). V lost 4 bases and J 10 bases, leaving 20 bases between the germline ends. This CDR3 is built from 15 residues. From germline, CDR1 is LGHNA and CDR2 YSLEER. In DNA, the CDR3 is TGCGCCAGCAGCCCACAAGATGAAACGGGGGGCGAGCAGTTCTTC. Translation gives CASSPQDETGGEQFF.

This clonotype has just a few counts. V is TRBV15 and J is TRBJ1-5; D not certain. The CDR3 is made up of 13 amino acids. V was shortened by 6 bases and J by 6 bases, with 12 bases between the two germline ends. The V gene's germline CDR1 is LNHNV and CDR2 YYDKDF (reference sequence). CDR3 residues: CATRRWASQPQHF. DNA of the CDR3: TGTGCCACCAGGCGCTGGGCTTCTCAGCCCCAGCATTTT.

The chain combines TRBV13 with TRBJ1-1; 7 bases match TRBD1. The junction had 8 bases not matched to a gene; V was cut back by 11 bases and J by 8 bases. Germline V gene lookup returns CDR1 PRHDT and CDR2 FYEKMQ (reference sequence). The CDR3 has 11 residues. The CDR3 loop reads CACRRRGEAFF. Here the CDR3 DNA reads TGTGCCTGCCGACGCAGGGGGGAAGCTTTCTTT.

In its sample, this clonotype was seen a few times. V and J are TRBV4-1 and TRBJ2-1, with unresolved D. Between the trimmed V and J ends, which lost 1 base and 4 bases, there was a span of 11 bases. Germline CDR1 reads MGHRA; CDR2 reads YSYEKL. The CDR3 spans 15 residues. Here the CDR3 reads CASSQALPVYNEQFF. CDR3 nucleotide sequence: TGCGCCAGCAGCCAAGCCCTTCCAGTGTACAATGAGCAGTTCTTC.

The V gene is TRBV20-1, the J gene TRBJ2-7; perhaps TRBD2 as D (5 bases). The V gene's germline CDR1 is DFQATT and CDR2 SNEGSKA (reference sequence). This CDR3 comprises 15 residues. The V end lost 5 bases, the J end lost 0 bases, and 17 bases lay between the germline ends. CDR3 residues: CSAPPGAEGSYEQYF. The DNA for the CDR3 is TGCAGTGCTCCGCCCGGCGCCGAGGGCTCCTACGAGCAGTACTTC.

This clonotype occurred many times. This chain uses TRBV5-6 with TRBJ1-1; D gene ambiguous. Trimming removed 7 bases at V and 0 bases at J, with 19 bases between. This CDR3 comprises 16 residues. Looked up from germline, CDR1 is SGHDT and CDR2 is YYEEEE. The CDR3 is CASEYHLGVMNTEAFF. CDR3 coding DNA: TGTGCCAGCGAATACCATCTTGGGGTGATGAACACTGAAGCTTTCTTT.

The chain carries TRBV15 and TRBJ2-2; D is possibly TRBD1 (6 bases). The V end was cut by 7 bases, the J end by 2 bases, with 17 bases between. Germline V gene sequence: CDR1 LNHNV, CDR2 YYDKDF (reference sequence). The CDR3 sequence is 16 residues long. The CDR3 nucleotides read TGTGCCACCATCCCTATCGACAGGATCAACACCGGGGAGCTGTTTTTT. Translation: CATIPIDRINTGELFF.

This chain links TRBV10-2 with TRBJ2-7; D is unresolved. Trimming left V 5 bases short and J 5 bases short, with 13 bases between. The CDR3 contains 13 residues. Germline V gives CDR1 WSHSY, CDR2 SAAADI. DNA for the CDR3: TGCGCCAGCAGTAAGCTTTTGATCCACGAGCAGTACTTC. Protein sequence: CASSKLLIHEQYF.

This clonotype was seen only a few times. The chain couples TRBV12-3 or TRBV12-4 to TRBJ1-1; D gene unclear. Deletions cut 6 bases from V and 10 bases from J, with 15 bases between. This CDR3 is 12 amino acids long. CDR3 in amino acids: CASSPEARRAFF. The CDR3 coding sequence is TGTGCCAGCAGCCCAGAGGCTAGGCGAGCTTTCTTT.

This rearrangement joins TRBV7-2 to TRBJ2-3; the match to TRBD1 covers 7 bases. Germline values: CDR1 SGHTA, CDR2 FQGNSA. The CDR3 has 16 residues. Unmatched junction bases numbered 12, after V lost 8 bases and J lost 1 base. CDR3 bases: TGTGCCAGCGCGAGGGGGCGGGTTGGACGCACAGATACGCAGTATTTT. Protein product: CASARGRVGRTDTQYF.

The chain links TRBV15 to TRBJ2-5; D remains unclear. V was shortened by 3 bases and J by 5 bases, with 10 bases between the two germline ends. The CDR3 extends over 13 amino acids. In germline, CDR1 is LNHNV, CDR2 YYDKDF (reference sequence). In DNA, the CDR3 is TGTGCCACCAGCAGGTACATTCACGAGACCCAGTACTTC. Translating gives CATSRYIHETQYF.

There are many counts of this clonotype. V and J are TRBV28 and TRBJ2-3; 10 positions agree with TRBD2. The CDR3 is made up of 17 amino acids. V gave up 2 bases and J gave up 3 bases; unmatched junction bases: 8. Germline V lookup: CDR1 MDHEN, CDR2 SYDVKM. The CDR3 region is CASSLRVAGGHTDTQYF. For the CDR3, the DNA is TGTGCCAGCAGTTTACGGGTAGCGGGGGGCCATACAGATACGCAGTATTTT.

In its sample, this clonotype was seen once. This sequence joins TRBV20-1 and TRBJ1-5, with D possibly TRBD1 on 5 matching bases. Germline V gene lookup returns CDR1 DFQATT and CDR2 SNEGSKA (reference sequence). This CDR3 is built from 17 residues. V gave up 5 bases and J gave up 0 bases, with 20 bases separating them. CDR3 region: CSASGGGVLYSNQPQHF. CDR3 DNA: TGCAGTGCTTCCGGGGGGGGGGTACTTTATAGCAATCAGCCCCAGCATTTT.

This clonotype has a handful of counts. The V gene is TRBV4-2, the J gene TRBJ2-2, with D possibly TRBD1 on 6 matching bases. The CDR3 runs to 16 residues. The germline CDR1 and CDR2 sequences are LGHNA and YNFKEQ. V was pared by 0 bases and J by 0 bases, with 8 bases between. CDR3 residues: CASSQEGTTNTGELFF. CDR3 nucleotides: TGTGCCAGCAGCCAAGAGGGGACAACGAACACCGGGGAGCTGTTTTTT.

The chain carries TRBV20-1 and TRBJ2-3; D remains unclear. The CDR3 spans 13 residues. CDR1 and CDR2 (germline): DFQATT, SNEGSKA (reference sequence). CDR3 amino acids: CTLLHESTDTQYF. In DNA form, the CDR3 reads TGCACCCTCCTCCACGAGAGCACAGATACGCAGTATTTT.

This clonotype was detected only a few times. CDR3 sequence (DNA): TGCGCCAGCAGCCTTACCAGGGGGGTTGGCACAGATACGCAGTATTTT. It encodes CASSLTRGVGTDTQYF. The V call is TRBV4-1, the J call TRBJ2-3, with a possible D match to TRBD1 (7 bases). This CDR3 has 16 residues. Trimming shortened V by 4 bases and J by 1 base, and 15 bases separated the two germline ends. Germline assignment: CDR1 MGHRA and CDR2 YSYEKL.

This clonotype occurred a few times. The V and J genes are TRBV12-3 or TRBV12-4 and TRBJ1-5; D is perhaps TRBD1 (6 bases). The CDR3 loop spans 16 amino acids. V was cut by 6 bases and J by 3 bases, with 18 bases left in between. CDR3 residues: CASRTLLGGANQPQHF. The DNA for the CDR3 is TGTGCCAGCAGGACACTCCTGGGGGGGGCCAATCAGCCCCAGCATTTT.

This clonotype was seen many times. This sequence joins TRBV5-1 and TRBJ2-7; no clear D gene. The CDR3 is made up of 14 amino acids. V lost 0 bases and J lost 2, with 9 bases in between. Germline V gene lookup returns CDR1 SGHRS and CDR2 YFSETQ. CDR3 coding DNA: TGCGCCAGCAGCTTGGATACAGCAACCTACGAGCAGTACTTC. Protein: CASSLDTATYEQYF.

This clonotype was seen a handful of times. The chain employs TRBV29-1 and TRBJ1-2; 8 bases align to TRBD1. The V segment lost 6 bases and the J segment 9 bases; nucleotides outside the gene matches: 6. CDR3 length: 11 residues. Per germline, CDR1 SQVTM and CDR2 ANQGSEA. The CDR3 nucleotides read TGCAGCGTCCGGGACAGGTCGAGCTACACCTTC. This sequence encodes CSVRDRSSYTF.

This clonotype was seen only a few times. This CDR3 is CASSRPKDEQYF. CDR3 coding DNA: TGCGCCAGCAGCCGACCGAAGGACGAGCAGTACTTC. The chain is built from TRBV4-3 and TRBJ2-7; D is uncertain. The CDR3 sequence is 12 residues long. V was cut by 4 bases and J by 5 bases, with 9 bases left in between. Germline V gene sequence: CDR1 LGHNA, CDR2 YSLEER.

This chain connects TRBV7-3 to TRBJ2-3, with D tentatively TRBD2 (5 bases). The CDR3 has 12 residues. Trimming removed 5 bases at V and 10 bases at J, with 13 bases between. In germline, CDR1 is SGHTA, CDR2 FQGTGA. The CDR3 DNA sequence: TGTGCCAGCAGCCTCGGAGGTGAAGCGCAGTATTTT. This codes for CASSLGGEAQYF.

This clonotype was detected ten times or more. The genes are TRBV4-1 and TRBJ2-3; D remains unclear. V lost 0 bases and J 0 bases, leaving 10 bases between the germline ends. In germline, CDR1 is MGHRA, CDR2 YSYEKL. The CDR3 is made up of 16 amino acids. CDR3 bases: TGCGCCAGCAGCCAAGAGACTCACCCTAGCACAGATACGCAGTATTTT. Translated: CASSQETHPSTDTQYF.

Only one count was recorded for this clonotype. The V gene is TRBV3-1, the J gene TRBJ2-7; TRBD1 or TRBD2 may be the D gene (6 bases each). Germline assignment: CDR1 LGHDT and CDR2 YNNKEL (reference sequence). The CDR3 runs to 17 residues. V was trimmed by 3 bases and J by 6 bases, leaving 24 bases between them. This CDR3 is CASSHGVAGDSWGEQYF. The DNA of the CDR3 is TGTGCCAGCAGCCACGGTGTGGCAGGGGACTCGTGGGGCGAGCAGTACTTC.

This chain connects TRBV5-5 to TRBJ2-7, with 9 nucleotides matching TRBD1. CDR3 length: 13 residues. With V trimmed by 7 bases and J by 7 bases, 9 bases remained unmatched. Germline CDR1 reads SGHKS; CDR2 reads YYEKEE (reference sequence). This CDR3 is CASFRTGAGEQYF. In DNA form, the CDR3 reads TGTGCCAGCTTCCGGACAGGGGCAGGGGAGCAGTACTTC.

This clonotype was recorded a few times. J is TRBJ1-2 and V is TRBV7-2, with D possibly matching TRBD1 (6 bases). Trimming left V 4 bases short and J 3 bases short, with 12 bases between. The length of the CDR3 is 14 residues. Germline CDR1 SGHTA, CDR2 FQGNSA. The CDR3 DNA sequence: TGTGCCAGCAGCTGGGGGGGGCAGTACTATGGCTACACCTTC. Its translation is CASSWGGQYYGYTF. Drawing the rest from reference TRBV7-2 and TRBJ1-2, the complete variable domain is GAGVSQSPSNKVTEKGKDVELRCDPISGHTALYWYRQSLGQGLEFLIYFQGNSAPDKSGLPSDRFSAERTGGSVSTLTIQRTQQEDSAVYLCASSWGGQYYGYTFGSGTRLTVV.

This clonotype was counted between two and nine times. The gene calls are TRBV7-2 and TRBJ1-1; 8 bases agree with TRBD1. The CDR3 has 15 amino acids. CDR1 is SGHTA and CDR2 is FQGNSA in the germline V gene. V was pared by 7 bases and J by 2 bases, with 9 bases of the junction left unmatched. CDR3 in DNA: TGTGCCAGCAACCCTCACAGGGGGGGAAACACTGAAGCTTTCTTT. This sequence encodes CASNPHRGGNTEAFF.

This clonotype appeared a few times. V usage is TRBV7-6 and J usage is TRBJ2-1; 15 bases line up with TRBD2. This CDR3 comprises 18 residues. The germline gives CDR1 SGHVS, CDR2 FNYEAQ. With 6 bases clipped from V and 0 bases from J, the junction kept 6 bases outside the gene matches. CDR3 sequence: CASRPGTSGGSSYNEQFF. The CDR3 coding sequence is TGTGCCAGCAGACCGGGGACTAGCGGGGGGAGCTCCTACAATGAGCAGTTCTTC.